This TCR beta chain was recorded in a study of T-cell memory formation after mild COVID-19. Study in general: The two donors had largely donor-specific TCR clusters.

V lost 0 bases and J 4 bases, leaving 9 bases between the germline ends. This CDR3 region has 14 residues. The 5'RACE method, run with constant-segment primers, produced TCR alpha and TCR beta cDNA libraries (carrying sample barcodes and UMIs). Using its own MiXCR run on the 5' RACE reads, TCRdb lists one record per CDR3 protein. The sample has hundreds of thousands of distinct CDR3 sequences, around 19% seen once. The table lists this clonotype with a few counts. The sequencing sample was made of PBMCs or a T cell subset sorted from them (not recorded which). J is TRBJ1-1 and V is TRBV12-3 or TRBV12-4, with D unresolved. The sequence derives from a man between 18 and 35 years old who had mild COVID-19 (a few samples of this study predate the infection). Cell type and time point are not known. CDR3: CASSLARMGTEAFF. CDR3 DNA: TGTGCCAGCAGTTTAGCAAGGATGGGCACTGAAGCTTTCTTT.